Sequencing of this T cell receptor (beta chain) was carried out in a study of shared clonotypes between healthy human individuals. Study-wide context: Aged 18 to 49, the donors were two women and a few men.

J was trimmed by 0 bases and V by 6 bases; bases with no gene match: 2. Per germline, CDR1 ENHRY and CDR2 SYGVKD. The CDR3 contains 15 residues. Measured with immunoSEQ multiplex PCR; TCRdb has only the in-frame clones, and not every one. The sample lists 2 million to 2.5 million clones, more than 80% occurring once. As to this clone: The same CDR3 also results from other DNA sequences found in this sample.

The rearrangement uses TRBV10-3 and TRBJ2-2, with 9 positions matching TRBD2. The receptor was isolated from a man between 18 and 29 years old in good health. Some clones in this sample may be carry-over from other donors' samples. Specimen: naive CD4+ T cells from PBMCs. Subset defined: CD45RA+ positively selected. The CDR3 reads CAIRRLAANTGELFF. CDR3 sequence (DNA): TGTGCCATCAGGCGACTAGCGGCGAACACCGGGGAGCTGTTTTTT.